This TCR beta chain was captured by sequencing in a study of cytomegalovirus exposure and HLA in healthy donors. Points from the study as a whole: The finding came from a later analysis; first-cohort TCR clusters tended to co-occur in the roughly 110 validation repertoires.

The donors were members of the validation cohort, which comprised 90 to 150 subjects and was separate from the first cohort of roughly 700 subjects. CDR1 LNHDA and CDR2 SQIVND come from the germline V gene (reference sequence). J gave up 6 bases and V 7 bases, and 9 bases lay outside the gene matches. The CDR3 is 14 residues long. Remarks on this clone: What it binds is not known.

The data were produced by immunoSEQ multiplex PCR, yet TCRdb's version contains in-frame clones alone and is incomplete. Of about 360,000 clones in the sample, around 86% were seen once. This chain joins TRBV19 and TRBJ2-4; TRBD2 matches 7 bases. Sequencing was carried out using PBMCs. The clonotype originates from a woman younger than 35 in good health and CMV-seronegative. The CDR3 loop reads CASKGSGDANIQYF. The DNA for the CDR3 is TGTGCCAGTAAGGGGAGCGGGGATGCAAACATTCAGTACTTC. The full variable domain, in which reference TRBV19 and TRBJ2-4 provide the parts outside the CDR3, is DGGITQSPKYLFRKEGQNVTLSCEQNLNHDAMYWYRQDPGQGLRLIYYSQIVNDFQKGDIAEGYSVSREKKESFPLTVTSAQKNPTAFYLCASKGSGDANIQYFGAGTRLSVL.